This T cell receptor beta chain derives from a study of cytomegalovirus exposure and HLA in healthy donors. This CDR3 comprises 14 residues. Germline V gene lookup returns CDR1 LGHNA and CDR2 YNFKEQ. The V and J ends lost 4 bases and 7 bases respectively, with 14 bases between them. General study findings and limits: Later, an analysis showed that TCR beta chains associated with HLA were more clonally expanded than others that were equally common.

About this clone: The antigen is not known.

A multiplex PCR was run with 60 Vbeta primers and 13 Jbeta primers. TCRdb's copy holds only in-frame clones and misses some; the assay was immunoSEQ multiplex PCR. The sample includes over 100,000 clones, just under 80% of them seen just once. The sequence was collected from a male donor in good health and CMV-seronegative. The chain combines TRBV4-2 with TRBJ2-1, with a weak D call TRBD2 (7 bases). The sequencing input was PBMCs. CDR3 nucleotide sequence: TGTGCCAGCAGCCTAGGAGGGGGGGCAAATGAGCAGTTCTTC. Translation: CASSLGGGANEQFF.